The clone carrying this T cell receptor (beta chain) occurred once. Antigen unknown. CDR3 length: 15 residues. The V end was cut by 1 base, the J end by 2 bases, with 13 bases between. Looked up from germline, CDR1 is SGHDT and CDR2 is YYEEEE. This record comes from a study of lymphopenia after photon versus proton radiotherapy. General study results and limits: Proton therapy kept repertoires fairly stable, unlike photons, which gained effector/memory cells.

Generated by immunoSEQ multiplex PCR, the TCRdb table keeps only in-frame clones and is missing some. This table has approximately 65,000 clones, over 70% appearing once. The chain combines TRBV5-6 with TRBJ2-7, with D maybe TRBD1 (6 bases). This TCR came from a man at least 80 years old with esophageal cancer. The source material was peripheral blood, sampled from a patient treated with proton-based radiotherapy. This chain's CDR3 is CASSLLGQRAYEQYF. The CDR3 region has the DNA TGTGCCAGCAGCTTGCTAGGACAGAGAGCCTACGAGCAGTACTTC. The full variable domain, with the rest looked up from reference TRBV5-6 and TRBJ2-7, is DAGVTQSPTHLIKTRGQQVTLRCSPKSGHDTVSWYQQALGQGPQFIFQYYEEEERQRGNFPDRFSGHQFPNYSSELNVNALLLGDSALYLCASSLLGQRAYEQYFGPGTRLTVT.